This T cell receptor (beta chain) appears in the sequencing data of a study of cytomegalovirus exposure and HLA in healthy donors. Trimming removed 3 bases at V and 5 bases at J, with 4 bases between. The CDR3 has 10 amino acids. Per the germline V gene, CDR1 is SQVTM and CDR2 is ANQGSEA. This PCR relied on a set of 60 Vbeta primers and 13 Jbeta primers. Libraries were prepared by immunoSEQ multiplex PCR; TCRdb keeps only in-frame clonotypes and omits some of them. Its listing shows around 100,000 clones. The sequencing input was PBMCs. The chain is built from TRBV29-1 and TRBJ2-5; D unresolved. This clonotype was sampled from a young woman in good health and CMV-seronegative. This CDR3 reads CSVERETQYF. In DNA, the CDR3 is TGCAGCGTTGAGCGGGAGACCCAGTACTTC. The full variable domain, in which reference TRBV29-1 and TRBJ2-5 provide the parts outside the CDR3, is SAVISQKPSRDICQRGTSLTIQCQVDSQVTMMFWYRQQPGQSLTLIATANQGSEATYESGFVIDKFPISRPNLTFSTLTVSNMSPEDSSIYLCSVERETQYFGPGTRLLVL.